This entry concerns a single T cell receptor beta chain. The target antigen is unknown. This entry is derived from a study of shared clonotypes between healthy human individuals. The overall study: Aged 18 to 49, the donors were a couple of women and a few men. Per donor, CD8 memory used one plate, CD8 naive used two, CD4 memory used three and CD4 naive used three.

Clones were sequenced by immunoSEQ multiplex PCR, and TCRdb holds only the in-frame ones, with some missing. This sample yields millions of clones, of which roughly 91% are seen a single time; 1.5% to 2% belongs to the top ten. Study findings and constraints: Incompleteness in sorted-subset sequencing, despite large depth, was shown by rarefaction. Shared across a handful of donors were around 5% of the naive CD4 clonotypes.

Per germline, CDR1 MGHRA and CDR2 YSYEKL. V was cut by 4 bases and J by 3 bases, with 6 bases left in between. The CDR3 contains 13 residues. As defined, naive CD8 cells were CD45RO-negative and positively selected for CCR7, with terminally differentiated effector memory CD45RA+ cells excluded. Specimen: naive CD8+ T cells from PBMCs. The chain carries TRBV4-1 and TRBJ2-2; no definite D call. This sequence originates from a man aged 18 to 30 in good health. Some clones in this sample may be carry-over from other donors' samples. The CDR3 is CASSRHDTGELFF. For the CDR3, the DNA is TGCGCCAGCAGCCGACATGACACCGGGGAGCTGTTTTTT.